Listed below are T cell receptor beta chains from one sample, sequenced in a study of OX40 agonist ivuxolimab in advanced cancers. The method was immunoSEQ multiplex PCR; TCRdb's version includes in-frame clones alone and lacks a portion of them. The data contain roughly 62,000 clones, about 85% of them singletons. Sequencing was performed on CD4+ or CD8+ T cells sorted from blood, taken in a trial of the OX40 agonist ivuxolimab. These receptors were collected from an adult with an advanced solid tumor such as melanoma, head and neck, liver or kidney cancer. Both conserved end residues are part of each CDR3. The D gene is left open where the match is weak. Clone size, where shown, is once, few, many, or a class for clones that have expanded.

j_call: TRBJ1-2
clone_size: NA
d_call: NA
cdr3_length: 13
v_call: TRBV11-3
cdr3_aa: CASSLDLFYGYTF
cdr3_nt: TGTGCCAGCAGCTTAGATCTCTTCTATGGCTACACCTTC

j_call: TRBJ2-7
clone_size: NA
d_call: NA
cdr3_length: 13
v_call: TRBV28
cdr3_aa: CASTGGILYEQYF
cdr3_nt: TGTGCCAGCACGGGCGGGATCCTCTACGAGCAGTACTTC

j_call: TRBJ2-3
clone_size: NA
d_call: TRBD1
cdr3_length: 18
v_call: TRBV4-1
cdr3_aa: CASSQGQGNGPRRDTQYF
cdr3_nt: TGCGCCAGCAGCCAAGGACAGGGAAACGGGCCCCGACGCGATACGCAGTATTTT

j_call: TRBJ2-1
clone_size: few
d_call: TRBD2
cdr3_length: 19
v_call: TRBV19
cdr3_aa: CASSIGLAGGGSIYNEQFF
cdr3_nt: TGTGCCAGTAGTATCGGACTAGCGGGAGGAGGGAGTATATACAATGAGCAGTTCTTC

j_call: TRBJ2-7
clone_size: NA
d_call: TRBD1
cdr3_length: 15
v_call: TRBV7-3
cdr3_aa: CASSLTGQGDFEQYF
cdr3_nt: TGTGCCAGCAGCTTAACGGGACAGGGGGACTTCGAGCAGTACTTC

j_call: TRBJ2-7
clone_size: NA
d_call: NA
cdr3_length: 12
v_call: TRBV19
cdr3_aa: CASRGPLYEQYF
cdr3_nt: TGTGCCAGTAGAGGACCTCTCTACGAGCAGTACTTC

j_call: TRBJ1-5
clone_size: NA
d_call: NA
cdr3_length: 13
v_call: TRBV6-6
cdr3_aa: CASSRGPYQPQHF
cdr3_nt: TGTGCCAGCAGTAGGGGTCCGTATCAGCCCCAGCATTTT

j_call: TRBJ2-3
clone_size: NA
d_call: NA
cdr3_length: 14
v_call: TRBV9
cdr3_aa: CASSVMLGPDTQYF
cdr3_nt: TGTGCCAGCAGCGTAATGCTAGGACCAGATACGCAGTATTTT

j_call: TRBJ2-1
clone_size: NA
d_call: NA
cdr3_length: 14
v_call: TRBV6-5
cdr3_aa: CASSPGGLHNEQFF
cdr3_nt: TGTGCCAGCAGTCCCGGGGGTCTGCACAATGAGCAGTTCTTC

j_call: TRBJ2-1
clone_size: NA
d_call: NA
cdr3_length: 11
v_call: TRBV30
cdr3_aa: CAWSNTDEQFF
cdr3_nt: TGTGCCTGGAGTAATACGGATGAGCAGTTCTTC

j_call: TRBJ1-5
clone_size: NA
d_call: NA
cdr3_length: 17
v_call: TRBV28
cdr3_aa: CASSLPGASGSNQPQHF
cdr3_nt: TGTGCCAGCAGTTTGCCGGGCGCGAGTGGTAGCAATCAGCCCCAGCATTTT